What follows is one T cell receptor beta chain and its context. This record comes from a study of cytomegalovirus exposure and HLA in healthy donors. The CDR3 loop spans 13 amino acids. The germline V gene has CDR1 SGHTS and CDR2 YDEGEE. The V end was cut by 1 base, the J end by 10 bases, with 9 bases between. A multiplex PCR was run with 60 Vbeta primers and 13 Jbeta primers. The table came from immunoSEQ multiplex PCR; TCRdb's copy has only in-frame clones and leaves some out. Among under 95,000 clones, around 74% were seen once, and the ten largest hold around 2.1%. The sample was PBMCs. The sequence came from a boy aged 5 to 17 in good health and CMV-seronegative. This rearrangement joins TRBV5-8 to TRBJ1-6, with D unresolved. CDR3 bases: TGTGCCAGCAGCTTGTTTGAGGTGTCACCCCTCCACTTT. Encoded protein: CASSLFEVSPLHF.